This T cell receptor beta chain was sequenced for a study of T-cell memory formation after mild COVID-19. Overall study context: Clustering of TCRs was largely donor specific. The study's findings and limits: The pre-infection memory compartment contained some responding clones, suggesting cross-reactive memory joined. Most CD4+ clones that shrank were in CM and EM, while CD8+ ones turned up in EMRA.

V lost 1 base to trimming and J lost 3 bases, with 9 bases between them. Germline V gene lookup returns CDR1 LGHNA and CDR2 YSLEER. There are 14 residues in the CDR3. Using its own MiXCR run on the 5' RACE reads, TCRdb lists one record per CDR3 protein. The sample includes 250,000 to 300,000 distinct CDR3 sequences, 7.5% to 9.5% of them seen just once. This clonotype turned up a few times. No antigen is known for it. This chain links TRBV4-3 with TRBJ2-5, with D uncertain. Sequencing used PBMCs or a T cell subset sorted from them (not recorded which). This receptor was taken from a man between 18 and 35 years old who had mild COVID-19 (a few samples of this study predate the infection). Cell type and time point are not known. The CDR3 region is CASSQGLGKETQYF. CDR3 DNA: TGCGCCAGCAGCCAAGGCCTGGGGAAAGAGACCCAGTACTTC.